This T cell receptor (beta chain) was identified in a study of blood T cell repertoires in COVID-19. Study-level information: Nucleic acid was either cDNA or gDNA, and it came from T cells, B-cell-depleted T cells, or PBMCs.

Authors' data handling: For nucleated cells, counts were estimated from reference gene primer amplification. TCRdb's table, derived via immunoSEQ multiplex PCR, lists solely in-frame clones and lacks some. From that table come the V and J calls and clone size; the DNA was used to work out D and trimming. This repertoire shows more than 90,000 clones, about nine tenths found once; its top ten account for 7.5% to 9%. The trim removed 5 bases at V and 2 bases at J, leaving 8 bases unmatched. CDR1 is MNHEY and CDR2 is SVGEGT in the germline V gene. CDR3 length equals 16 residues. The sequence derives from a man between 65 and 79 years old who had recovered from COVID-19. The specimen was peripheral blood. The chain is built from TRBV6-2 or TRBV6-3 and TRBJ2-1, with 8 bases matching TRBD1. The CDR3 region has the DNA TGTGCCAGCAGTCTCCAGGGACAGGTGCCCTACAATGAGCAGTTCTTC. It encodes CASSLQGQVPYNEQFF.